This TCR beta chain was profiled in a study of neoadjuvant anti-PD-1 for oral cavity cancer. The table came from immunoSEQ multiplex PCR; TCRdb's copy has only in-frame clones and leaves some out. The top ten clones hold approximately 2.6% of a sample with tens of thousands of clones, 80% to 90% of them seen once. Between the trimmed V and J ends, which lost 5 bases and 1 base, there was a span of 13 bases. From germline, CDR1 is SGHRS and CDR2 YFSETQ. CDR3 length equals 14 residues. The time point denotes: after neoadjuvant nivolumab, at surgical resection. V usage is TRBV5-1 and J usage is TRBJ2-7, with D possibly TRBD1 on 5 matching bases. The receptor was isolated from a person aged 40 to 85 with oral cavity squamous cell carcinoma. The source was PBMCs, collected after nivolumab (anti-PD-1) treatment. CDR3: CASRGAVNSYEQYF. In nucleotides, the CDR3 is TGCGCCAGCAGAGGGGCGGTAAATTCCTACGAGCAGTACTTC.